This TCR beta chain was recovered during a study of blood T cells in healthy people across ages. This clonotype has just one count. No antigen is known for it. Study conclusions and caveats: Researchers said unsorted PBMCs prevented a conclusive naive versus antigen-experienced comparison.

The CDR3 contains 14 residues. The V end lost 6 bases, the J end lost 6 bases, and 17 bases lay between the germline ends. Germline CDR1 and CDR2: MGHDK and SYGVNS. It was with a sample-barcoded 5' primer and a J-beta primer mix that a second PCR of roughly 6 to 12 cycles was run. TCRdb called the 5' RACE reads again in MiXCR, with one record for every CDR3 protein. This sample has over a million distinct CDR3 sequences, with 40% to 50% found just once. The V call is TRBV25-1, the J call TRBJ1-2, with TRBD1 as a possible D gene (5 bases). The clonotype was recovered from a young woman in good health. Sequencing was carried out using blood. Here the CDR3 DNA reads TGTGCCAGCAGCCCGGGATCCGGGGGACATGGCTACACCTTC. Its protein product is CASSPGSGGHGYTF.